Here is one TCR beta chain with its context. Method: immunoSEQ multiplex PCR; TCRdb's copy keeps in-frame clones and lacks some. The data show approximately 50,000 clones, 78% seen once. Single viable CD3+CD4+CD8-CD45RO+ cells were sorted as the memory CD4+ T cells. This sample was taken from a study of memory CD4+ T cells and cytomegalovirus serostatus. Germline CDR1 and CDR2: KGHSH and LQKENI. The germline V and J ends were trimmed by 4 bases and 3 bases, with 9 bases remaining between them. There are 14 residues in the CDR3. This TCR came from an adult in good health and CMV-seronegative. Source material: memory CD4+ T cells from blood. The chain couples TRBV18 to TRBJ2-2; weak D call: TRBD1 (5 bases). The CDR3 nucleotides are TGTGCCAGCTCACTTCAGGGTTACACCGGGGAGCTGTTTTTT. Protein: CASSLQGYTGELFF.